This T cell receptor beta chain was captured in a study of CD8+CD57+ T cells in acquired aplastic anemia. Across the whole study: DNA per sorted CD4+ or CD8+ sample ranged about 0.18 to 30 ug, averaging around 3.2 ug. Overall study findings and caveats: Comparison of patients with controls identified approximately 28 shared CD8+ CDR3 sequences.

According to the study, genomic DNA was the template for TCR beta VDJ and CDR3 profiling. TCRdb itself ran the reads through MiXCR, one entry per CDR3 protein. This table has about 180,000 distinct CDR3 sequences, approximately 46% appearing once. CDR1 is DFQATT and CDR2 is SNEGSKA in the germline V gene (reference sequence). CDR3 length equals 13 residues. V shed 1 base and J 5 bases; nucleotides not matched to a gene: 0. Comment on this clonotype: Antigen unknown.

The TCR was taken from a human donor in good health. The rearrangement joins TRBV20-1 to TRBJ2-1, with 9 bases identical to TRBD1. The sample comprised sorted CD4+, CD8+, or CD8+CD57+ T cells (not recorded which) from PBMCs. Here the CDR3 DNA reads TGCAGTGCTAGAGGGGACAGGGACAATGAGCAGTTCTTC. This translates into CSARGDRDNEQFF.